The 32 T cell receptor beta chains in this list originate from one sample, sequenced in a study of T cell responses to AZD1222 COVID-19 vaccine. Using immunoSEQ multiplex PCR, the repertoire was profiled, and TCRdb retains in-frame clones only, with some absent. The table lists about 130,000 clones, roughly 89% of them singletons. This specimen was peripheral blood, taken on day 0 of AZD1222 vaccination. These receptors came from an adult in good health.

V gene TRBV2 combines with J gene TRBJ1-6; the D is unclear. This CDR3 region has 13 residues. With 6 bases removed from V and 8 bases from J, the gap between germline ends came to 11 bases. Germline V lookup: CDR1 SNHLY, CDR2 FYNNEI. CDR3 sequence: CASRPTGHSPLHF. CDR3 coding DNA: TGTGCCAGCAGGCCGACTGGGCATTCACCCCTCCACTTT.

V usage is TRBV12-3 or TRBV12-4 and J usage is TRBJ2-2; D not certain. This CDR3 contains 12 residues. Trimming removed 7 bases at V and 4 bases at J, with 7 bases between. In DNA form, the CDR3 reads TGTGCCAGCAACTTTATCACCGGGGAGCTGTTTTTT. Amino acid sequence: CASNFITGELFF.

This chain links TRBV9 with TRBJ1-4, with a weak D call TRBD1 (5 bases). Trimming cost V 4 bases and J 5 bases, with 12 bases left between them. This CDR3 contains 14 residues. Germline V gene data show CDR1 as SGDLS and CDR2 as YYNGEE. The CDR3 sequence: CASSRGLGNEKLFF. For the CDR3, the DNA is TGTGCCAGCAGCCGGGGCCTGGGGAATGAAAAACTGTTTTTT.

The chain is built from TRBV18 and TRBJ1-2, with no clear D. Trimming stripped 3 bases from V and 6 bases from J, with 11 bases between. Per the germline V gene, CDR1 is KGHSH and CDR2 is LQKENI. The CDR3 extends over 13 amino acids. The CDR3 region has the DNA TGTGCCAGCTCACCCGATAGTGTTCATGGCTACACCTTC. Protein product: CASSPDSVHGYTF.

This clone was detected once. The chain employs TRBV2 and TRBJ2-1; possibly TRBD2 for D (5 bases). CDR3 length equals 15 residues. CDR1 is SNHLY and CDR2 is FYNNEI in the germline V gene. Trimming stripped 6 bases from V and 10 bases from J, with 22 bases between. CDR3 coding DNA: TGTGCCAGCAGGGCAACTAGAACCCACTTGGGCGAGCAGTTCTTC. It is translated as CASRATRTHLGEQFF.

The J gene is TRBJ1-2, the V gene TRBV19, with 8 positions matching TRBD1. CDR1 and CDR2 (germline): LNHDA, SQIVND (reference sequence). The CDR3 loop spans 15 amino acids. J lost 6 bases, V lost 7 bases, and 13 bases had no gene match. The CDR3 bases are TGTGCCAGTATGGACAGGGACCATCCTCGGGATGGCTACACCTTC. Translating gives CASMDRDHPRDGYTF. The whole variable domain, filled in from reference TRBV19 and TRBJ1-2, reads DGGITQSPKYLFRKEGQNVTLSCEQNLNHDAMYWYRQDPGQGLRLIYYSQIVNDFQKGDIAEGYSVSREKKESFPLTVTSAQKNPTAFYLCASMDRDHPRDGYTFGSGTRLTVV.

The chain joins TRBV4-1 to TRBJ2-5; tentative D call: TRBD2 (5 bases). Germline V lookup: CDR1 MGHRA, CDR2 YSYEKL. The CDR3 is made up of 15 amino acids. Trimming stripped 1 base from V and 5 bases from J, with 14 bases between. The CDR3 bases are TGCGCCAGCAGCCAAGGAAGTGAGGGTCGGGAGACCCAGTACTTC. Amino acid sequence: CASSQGSEGRETQYF.

This clone appeared once. The chain combines TRBV6-5 with TRBJ2-2; either TRBD1 or TRBD2 may supply D (5 bases each). In germline, CDR1 is MNHEY, CDR2 SVGAGI. Trimming took 4 bases from V and 4 from J, leaving 16 bases between them. This CDR3 is 16 amino acids long. The CDR3: CASSSGRTSSTGELFF. CDR3 sequence (DNA): TGTGCCAGCAGTTCGGGACGCACATCAAGCACCGGGGAGCTGTTTTTT.

V is TRBV20-1 and J is TRBJ1-2, with a weak D call TRBD1 (6 bases). V lost 3 bases and J lost 8, with 22 bases in between. Germline lookup yields CDR1 DFQATT and CDR2 SNEGSKA (reference sequence). CDR3 length equals 15 residues. CDR3 coding DNA: TGCAGTGCTAGTCTTGGGGCCAGGGGATTCGGAGGCTACACCTTC. Its protein is CSASLGARGFGGYTF.

The V gene is TRBV29-1, the J gene TRBJ2-1; D ambiguous. Trimming removed 2 bases at V and 0 bases at J, with 5 bases between. This CDR3 contains 13 residues. The germline V gene has CDR1 SQVTM and CDR2 ANQGSEA. CDR3 sequence (DNA): TGCAGCGTTGAACGAGTCTCCTACAATGAGCAGTTCTTC. Amino acids: CSVERVSYNEQFF.

On this clone: Here the CDR3 omits its conserved ending phenylalanine or tryptophan, so a read error is the likely source. The DNA is left out, because the CDR3 cannot be placed on it with certainty; the CDR3 is given as TCRdb lists it. The chain is built from TRBV19 and TRBJ1-1; TRBD1 was called by the table and not checked on the DNA. Germline CDR1 LNHDA, CDR2 SQIVND (reference sequence). The CDR3 region is 11 residues in length, termini included. This CDR3 is CASSSKGTVGV.

In its sample, this clone was seen a few times. The chain combines TRBV5-1 with TRBJ1-2; D perhaps matches TRBD1 (6 bases). The CDR3 is 15 residues long. V shed 4 bases and J shed 6 bases, with 19 bases lying between them. Germline V CDR1 and CDR2: SGHRS, YFSETQ. In DNA form, the CDR3 reads TGCGCCAGCAGCCTAACAGGAACAGGGCTGGATGGCTACACCTTC. Its protein is CASSLTGTGLDGYTF.

The chain carries TRBV11-2 and TRBJ1-2; the D is unclear. The germline V gene has CDR1 SGHAT and CDR2 FQNNGV. V was trimmed by 6 bases and J by 1 base, leaving 9 bases between them. The CDR3 contains 13 residues. The chain's CDR3 is CASSMRDNYGYTF. In DNA, the CDR3 is TGTGCCAGCAGTATGAGGGATAACTATGGCTACACCTTC.

The DNA of the CDR3 is TGCGCCAGCAGCTTCAGGGGGGGGGACACTGAAGCTTTCTTT. Protein: CASSFRGGDTEAFF. The rearrangement joins TRBV5-1 to TRBJ1-1, with 7 bases lining up with TRBD1. The V and J ends lost 2 bases and 3 bases, in that order; junction bases with no gene match: 4. Germline loops: CDR1 SGHRS, CDR2 YFSETQ. The CDR3 totals 14 residues.

The V and J genes are TRBV5-4 and TRBJ2-1; D is unclear. Trimming pared 4 bases from V and 0 bases from J, leaving 11 bases between. The CDR3 runs to 15 residues. The germline gives CDR1 SGHNT, CDR2 YYREEE (reference sequence). The CDR3 reads CASSVDGDSYNEQFF. The CDR3 DNA follows: TGTGCCAGCAGCGTAGACGGTGACTCCTACAATGAGCAGTTCTTC.

The V gene is TRBV7-8, the J gene TRBJ1-2, with 7 positions matching TRBD1. The J segment lost 3 bases and the V segment lost 5 bases, leaving 12 bases of the junction unmatched. CDR1 and CDR2 from the germline V gene are SGHVS and FQNEAQ. The CDR3 has 16 amino acids. CDR3 in DNA: TGTGCCAGCAGCCAGTTTATGGGGACAGAATACTATGGCTACACCTTC. Translated: CASSQFMGTEYYGYTF.

In the case of this clone: The same CDR3 can be traced to other DNA sequences in this sample. The rearrangement joins TRBV7-2 to TRBJ1-1; no clear D gene. This CDR3 has 13 residues. V dropped 5 bases and J dropped 0 bases, with 7 bases sitting between them. Per the germline V gene, CDR1 is SGHTA and CDR2 is FQGNSA. The CDR3 spells CASSLRMNTEAFF. CDR3 bases: TGTGCCAGCAGCCTGAGGATGAACACTGAAGCTTTCTTT.

The genes are TRBV19 and TRBJ2-1; D possibly corresponds to TRBD2 (6 bases). The CDR3 is 14 residues long. Between the trimmed V and J ends, which lost 2 bases and 8 bases, there was a span of 13 bases. Looked up from germline, CDR1 is LNHDA and CDR2 is SQIVND (reference sequence). The CDR3 nucleotides read TGTGCCAGTAGTATAAGACTAGTCTTCGATGAGCAGTTCTTC. Residues: CASSIRLVFDEQFF.

This clone was picked up one time. The chain couples TRBV25-1 to TRBJ1-1, with a weak D call TRBD1 (5 bases). This CDR3 is 12 amino acids long. V dropped 3 bases and J dropped 6 bases, with 8 bases sitting between them. CDR1 is MGHDK, CDR2 SYGVNS, per germline. DNA of the CDR3: TGTGCCAGCAGTGATGCGGGACCTGAAGCTTTCTTT. This gives the protein CASSDAGPEAFF. Variable domain in full (rest from reference TRBV25-1 and TRBJ1-1): EADIYQTPRYLVIGTGKKITLECSQTMGHDKMYWYQQDPGMELHLIHYSYGVNSTEKGDLSSESTVSRIRTEHFPLTLESARPSHTSQYLCASSDAGPEAFFGQGTRLTVV.

The V call is TRBV6-5, the J call TRBJ1-5; unclear D gene. The germline V gene has CDR1 MNHEY and CDR2 SVGAGI. CDR3 length: 10 amino acids. Trimming cost V 6 bases and J 5 bases, with 2 bases left between them. The CDR3 region has the DNA TGTGCCAGCAGCCATCAGCCCCAGCATTTT. This sequence encodes CASSHQPQHF.

This chain joins TRBV6-5 and TRBJ1-5; 7 positions agree with TRBD1. With V trimmed by 6 bases and J by 6 bases, 11 bases remained unmatched. Germline lookup yields CDR1 MNHEY and CDR2 SVGAGI. The CDR3 loop spans 15 amino acids. The DNA of the CDR3 is TGTGCCAGCAGCCCGAGGTACAGGGGAGGTCAGCCCCAGCATTTT. Translated: CASSPRYRGGQPQHF.

The V call is TRBV27, the J call TRBJ2-7; TRBD1 or TRBD2 may be the D gene (6 bases each). The CDR3 has 16 residues. Per germline, CDR1 MNHEY and CDR2 SMNVEV (reference sequence). The V gene lost 7 bases and the J gene lost 5 bases, with 24 bases spanning the gap. CDR3 sequence: CASTLFSPGAGDEQYF. CDR3 sequence (DNA): TGTGCCAGCACCCTATTCTCCCCGGGGGCTGGGGACGAGCAGTACTTC.

V and J are TRBV19 and TRBJ1-1; D may be TRBD1 (5 bases). The CDR3 runs 11 residues. Per germline, CDR1 LNHDA and CDR2 SQIVND (reference sequence). V dropped 3 bases and J dropped 7 bases, with 6 bases sitting between them. The CDR3 nucleotides read TGTGCCAGTAGTATCGGACATGAAGCTTTCTTT. As protein: CASSIGHEAFF.

This rearrangement joins TRBV19 to TRBJ2-2, with 9 positions matching TRBD1. The CDR3 runs 15 residues. The V segment lost 3 bases and the J segment 7 bases; nucleotides outside the gene matches: 6. The germline gives CDR1 LNHDA, CDR2 SQIVND (reference sequence). The CDR3 nucleotides read TGTGCCAGTAGTATCCTGACAGGGGGTGGCGGGGAGCTGTTTTTT. Encoded protein: CASSILTGGGGELFF.

This clone has only one observation. This chain connects TRBV19 to TRBJ1-1; D remains unclear. Trimming cost V 5 bases and J 0 bases, with 7 bases left between them. This CDR3 is built from 13 residues. CDR1 LNHDA and CDR2 SQIVND come from the germline V gene (reference sequence). The CDR3 region is CASSGNMNTEAFF. The CDR3 DNA follows: TGTGCCAGTAGTGGTAACATGAACACTGAAGCTTTCTTT.

The V and J genes are TRBV29-1 and TRBJ1-2, with 7 bases lining up with TRBD1. Germline V CDR1 and CDR2: SQVTM, ANQGSEA. The junction had 5 bases not matched to a gene; V was cut back by 7 bases and J by 3 bases. The CDR3 is 12 residues long. The CDR3 reads CSGGTEYYGYTF. The CDR3 bases are TGCAGCGGTGGGACAGAATACTATGGCTACACCTTC.

The DNA for the CDR3 is TGCAGTGCTAGAGGTGCCTACGAGCAGTACTTC. It is translated as CSARGAYEQYF. The genes are TRBV20-1 and TRBJ2-7; no firm D call. The germline V gene encodes CDR1 DFQATT and CDR2 SNEGSKA (reference sequence). V lost 1 base to trimming and J lost 2 bases, with 3 bases between them. The CDR3 sequence is 11 residues long.

The rearrangement links TRBV12-5 to TRBJ2-1; weak D call: TRBD2 (5 bases). This CDR3 is 13 amino acids long. The V end was cut by 10 bases, the J end by 5 bases, with 15 bases between. CDR1 and CDR2 (germline): LGHNT, FRNRAP. CDR3 coding DNA: TGTGCTAACGGAGGTAGCGCGCACAATGAGCAGTTCTTC. This codes for CANGGSAHNEQFF.

This chain connects TRBV7-9 to TRBJ1-6, with a possible D match to TRBD1 (5 bases). The CDR3 is made up of 17 amino acids. V was cut by 5 bases and J by 0 bases, with 14 bases left in between. The germline gives CDR1 SEHNR, CDR2 FQNEAQ (reference sequence). In DNA form, the CDR3 reads TGTGCCAGCAGCCCGCCCCCGGGGGGCTCCTATAATTCACCCCTCCACTTT. It translates to CASSPPPGGSYNSPLHF.

This clone was picked up one time. The V call is TRBV18, the J call TRBJ2-5; D possibly corresponds to TRBD2 (6 bases). The CDR3 length is 15 residues. The germline gives CDR1 KGHSH, CDR2 LQKENI. The germline V and J ends were trimmed by 2 bases and 9 bases, with 19 bases remaining between them. The CDR3 bases are TGTGCCAGCTCACCAGAAGGGACTGGCACGGTGGCCCAGTACTTC. Translating it yields CASSPEGTGTVAQYF.

In this sample, this clone turned up a few times. CDR3 loop: CATSGGSGPTDTQYF. The CDR3 DNA reads as TGTGCCACCAGTGGGGGTAGCGGGCCCACAGATACGCAGTATTTT. The chain employs TRBV24-1 and TRBJ2-3; 7 bases are shared with TRBD2. With 5 bases clipped from V and 2 bases from J, the junction kept 6 bases outside the gene matches. This CDR3 has 15 residues. Germline V lookup: CDR1 KGHDR, CDR2 SFDVKD.

This chain joins TRBV20-1 and TRBJ1-1, with D possibly matching TRBD1 (6 bases). The germline CDR1 and CDR2 sequences are DFQATT and SNEGSKA (reference sequence). Between the trimmed V and J ends, which lost 3 bases and 4 bases, there was a span of 15 bases. This CDR3 has 14 residues. CDR3 coding DNA: TGCAGTGCTAGTAGCAGGGGATATTTCACTGAAGCTTTCTTT. Translation gives CSASSRGYFTEAFF.